Listed below are T cell receptor beta chains from one sample, sequenced in a study of blood T cell repertoires in COVID-19. Only in-frame clones appear in the TCRdb table, and some are missing; sequencing was by immunoSEQ multiplex PCR. Counted here are about 430,000 clones, about 88% occurring once; the ten biggest clones make up 1.4% to 1.5%. The sequenced sample was PBMCs or T cells enriched from blood (not recorded which). The receptor source for this set is a woman aged 18-29 years who had been exposed to COVID-19. Both conserved end residues are part of each CDR3. The D gene is left open where the match is weak. Clone size is not always given. Where it is, it says once, few, many or a class for expanded clones.

cdr3_aa | cdr3_nt | v_call | clone_size | d_call | j_call
CASRLQQNTEAFF | TGTGCCAGCAGGCTACAGCAAAACACTGAAGCTTTCTTT | TRBV12-3/TRBV12-4 | - | - | TRBJ1-1
CASSQDLWSLAGGQDEQFF | TGTGCCAGCAGCCAAGATCTTTGGAGCCTAGCGGGGGGGCAGGATGAGCAGTTCTTC | TRBV3-1/TRBV3-2 | - | TRBD2 | TRBJ2-1
CAWRGWGGDQPQHF | TGTGCCTGGAGAGGGTGGGGGGGCGATCAGCCCCAGCATTTT | TRBV30 | once | - | TRBJ1-5
CASRLLAASTNEQFF | TGTGCCAGCAGGCTACTAGCGGCATCGACCAATGAGCAGTTCTTC | TRBV6-5 | - | TRBD2 | TRBJ2-1
CASSDAGGSFRQGPYEQYF | TGTGCCAGCAGTGATGCCGGCGGGTCTTTTAGACAGGGCCCCTACGAGCAGTACTTC | TRBV6-1 | once | TRBD1 | TRBJ2-7
CASSYSTGQNNQPQHF | TGTGCCAGCAGTTACTCGACGGGACAGAACAATCAGCCCCAGCATTTT | TRBV6-2/TRBV6-3 | - | TRBD1 | TRBJ1-5
CASSSYGGNNEQFF | TGTGCCAGCAGCTCGTATGGGGGCAACAATGAGCAGTTCTTC | TRBV11-2 | - | - | TRBJ2-1
CSGGGGSEQYF | TGCAGTGGCGGGGGGGGTAGCGAGCAGTACTTC | TRBV20-1 | - | TRBD2 | TRBJ2-7
CASSFSPLAGGNEQFF | TGTGCCAGCAGTTTTTCCCCCCTAGCGGGGGGCAATGAGCAGTTCTTC | TRBV27 | - | TRBD2 | TRBJ2-1
CASSSSQGATYEQYF | TGTGCCAGCAGCTCGTCACAGGGGGCTACCTACGAGCAGTACTTC | TRBV7-2 | - | TRBD1 | TRBJ2-7
CAISEGTGNQPQHF | TGTGCCATCAGTGAAGGGACAGGAAATCAGCCCCAGCATTTT | TRBV10-3 | - | TRBD1 | TRBJ1-5
CASSLWPGGGETGELFF | TGTGCCAGCAGTTTATGGCCAGGGGGAGGTGAGACCGGGGAGCTGTTTTTT | TRBV28 | - | - | TRBJ2-2
CASSLSAGYTGELFF | TGCGCCAGCAGCTTGTCGGCAGGATACACCGGGGAGCTGTTTTTT | TRBV5-1 | - | - | TRBJ2-2
CASSRGPYNEQFF | TGTGCCAGTAGTAGGGGCCCTTACAATGAGCAGTTCTTC | TRBV19 | - | - | TRBJ2-1
CASTSGPTSGNYEQYF | TGTGCCAGCACCTCCGGCCCGACTAGCGGGAACTACGAGCAGTACTTC | TRBV7-9 | - | TRBD2 | TRBJ2-7
CASSPDSQSYEQYF | TGTGCCAGCAGCCCGGACAGTCAATCCTACGAGCAGTACTTC | TRBV7-3 | - | - | TRBJ2-7
CASSADRAGGAYEQYF | TGTGCCAGCAGCGCAGACAGGGCCGGTGGCGCCTACGAGCAGTACTTC | TRBV5-5 | - | TRBD1 | TRBJ2-7
CASSGTLGTSTNNEQFF | TGTGCCAGCAGCGGGACTCTAGGGACCTCCACAAACAATGAGCAGTTCTTC | TRBV5-6 | - | - | TRBJ2-1
CASSVQGAGEKLFF | TGTGCCAGCAGCGTACAGGGGGCAGGCGAAAAACTGTTTTTT | TRBV9 | - | TRBD1 | TRBJ1-4
CASNSLAGGPNTGELFF | TGTGCCAGCAATAGCCTAGCGGGGGGACCGAACACCGGGGAGCTGTTTTTT | TRBV14 | - | TRBD2 | TRBJ2-2
CASSRQGGLAGYEQYF | TGTGCCAGCAGCCGACAAGGGGGACTAGCGGGATACGAGCAGTACTTC | TRBV4-2 | - | TRBD2 | TRBJ2-7
CASSPMAGGPETQYF | TGCGCCAGCAGCCCAATGGCGGGGGGGCCGGAGACCCAGTACTTC | TRBV5-1 | few | TRBD2 | TRBJ2-5
CASSLSFAYEQYF | TGTGCCAGCAGCCTTTCGTTCGCCTACGAGCAGTACTTC | TRBV5-4 | - | - | TRBJ2-7
CASSSLFDTEAFF | TGTGCCAGCAGCTCCCTATTCGACACTGAAGCTTTCTTT | TRBV7-3 | - | - | TRBJ1-1
CASSLDPGGAVRMNTGELFF | TGTGCCAGCAGTTTAGACCCCGGTGGAGCGGTGAGAATGAACACCGGGGAGCTGTTTTTT | TRBV27 | - | - | TRBJ2-2
CASSLTSYHEQYF | TGCGCCAGCAGCCTGACTAGTTATCACGAGCAGTACTTC | TRBV5-1 | - | - | TRBJ2-7
CASSLGDSYNQPQHF | TGTGCCAGCAGCTTAGGGGACAGCTATAATCAGCCCCAGCATTTT | TRBV28 | - | TRBD1 | TRBJ1-5
CASSLDLSLRITGELFF | TGTGCCAGCAGCTTAGATCTTAGCTTGAGGATCACCGGGGAGCTGTTTTTT | TRBV11-2 | - | - | TRBJ2-2
CASSSMEGPSFNYEQYF | TGTGCCAGCAGCTCTATGGAGGGACCCTCTTTTAACTACGAGCAGTACTTC | TRBV11-2 | - | - | TRBJ2-7
CASSPDPRTGDYNSPLHF | TGTGCCAGCAGCCCCGACCCCCGGACAGGGGACTATAATTCACCCCTCCACTTT | TRBV7-9 | - | TRBD1 | TRBJ1-6
CASSPSPTGVGEAFF | TGTGCCAGCAGCCCCAGTCCGACAGGGGTCGGTGAAGCTTTCTTT | TRBV2 | - | TRBD1 | TRBJ1-1
CASGLLRDGATGELFF | TGTGCTAGTGGTTTGCTCAGGGATGGGGCCACCGGGGAGCTGTTTTTT | TRBV12-5 | - | - | TRBJ2-2
CASSARVRQANSGNTIYF | TGTGCCAGCAGTGCGCGGGTACGACAGGCCAACTCTGGAAACACCATATATTTT | TRBV7-2 | - | - | TRBJ1-3
CASSLTGTGDTDTQYF | TGCGCCAGCAGCCTTACCGGGACAGGGGACACAGATACGCAGTATTTT | TRBV5-1 | - | TRBD1 | TRBJ2-3
CASSQDVRQGAVGEKLFF | TGTGCCAGCAGCCAAGATGTGCGACAGGGGGCGGTTGGTGAAAAACTGTTTTTT | TRBV3-1/TRBV3-2 | - | TRBD1 | TRBJ1-4
CASSLAGVAGAYEQYF | TGTGCCAGCAGCTTAGCTGGGGTAGCGGGAGCTTACGAGCAGTACTTC | TRBV7-6 | - | TRBD2 | TRBJ2-7
CAWSTNRQRPYEQYF | TGTGCCTGGAGCACAAACAGACAACGCCCCTACGAGCAGTACTTC | TRBV30 | - | - | TRBJ2-7
CASSPPGFRYEQYF | TGTGCCAGCAGCCCCCCGGGATTTCGCTACGAGCAGTACTTC | TRBV27 | once | - | TRBJ2-7
CASSQLGAQNIQYF | TGTGCCAGCAGCCAGCTTGGAGCGCAAAACATTCAGTACTTC | TRBV14 | - | - | TRBJ2-4
CASSFIATGELFF | TGCGCCAGCAGCTTCATAGCGACCGGGGAGCTGTTTTTT | TRBV5-1 | - | - | TRBJ2-2
CASSSSPGQGAHGYTF | TGTGCCAGTAGTTCCTCCCCGGGACAGGGGGCCCATGGCTACACCTTC | TRBV19 | - | TRBD1 | TRBJ1-2
CASSESELWANVLTF | TGCGCCAGCAGTGAGTCTGAGCTCTGGGCCAACGTCCTGACTTTC | TRBV10-1 | few | - | TRBJ2-6
CASSFQPPGGYTF | TGTGCCAGCAGCTTCCAGCCCCCAGGTGGCTACACCTTC | TRBV7-9 | - | - | TRBJ1-2
CASSLWVGANGYTF | TGTGCCAGCAGTTTATGGGTAGGGGCCAACGGCTACACCTTC | TRBV27 | - | - | TRBJ1-2
CASSPPPGQGKSPLHF | TGTGCCAGCAGCCCGCCTCCGGGACAGGGGAAATCACCCCTCCACTTT | TRBV9 | - | TRBD1 | TRBJ1-6
CASSSDFQDSNQPQHF | TGTGCCAGCAGCTCGGACTTTCAGGATAGCAATCAGCCCCAGCATTTT | TRBV5-4 | few | - | TRBJ1-5
CASSLSRTGNYGYTF | TGTGCCAGCAGTTTGTCCCGGACGGGGAACTATGGCTACACCTTC | TRBV27 | - | - | TRBJ1-2
CASSYASRQFSYGYTF | TGTGCCAGCAGCTACGCGTCGAGGCAGTTTTCCTATGGCTACACCTTC | TRBV7-9 | - | - | TRBJ1-2
CASSYPSGGSPLHF | TGTGCCAGCAGTTACCCGTCAGGGGGTTCACCCCTCCACTTT | TRBV6-5 | - | TRBD1 | TRBJ1-6
CASSPRQTLNTGELFF | TGTGCCAGCAGCCCCCGACAAACCTTGAACACCGGGGAGCTGTTTTTT | TRBV5-5 | - | - | TRBJ2-2
CASSPPSGTGNTGELFF | TGCGCCAGCAGCCCGCCATCCGGGACAGGGAATACCGGGGAGCTGTTTTTT | TRBV4-1 | - | TRBD1 | TRBJ2-2
CASSTQGAGETQYF | TGTGCCAGCAGCACACAGGGGGCCGGAGAGACCCAGTACTTC | TRBV13 | - | TRBD1 | TRBJ2-5
CASRAGTANSPLHF | TGTGCCAGCAGAGCCGGGACAGCAAATTCACCCCTCCACTTT | TRBV27 | - | TRBD1 | TRBJ1-6
CASSVGTSGGAADTQYF | TGTGCCAGCAGCGTGGGGACTAGCGGGGGGGCAGCGGATACGCAGTATTTT | TRBV9 | - | TRBD2 | TRBJ2-3
CASSLTGPGGYGYTF | TGTGCCAGCAGTTTAACCGGGCCAGGGGGCTATGGCTACACCTTC | TRBV28 | - | TRBD1 | TRBJ1-2
CASSKRQDNQPQHF | TGTGCCAGCAGCAAACGACAGGACAATCAGCCCCAGCATTTT | TRBV6-5 | few | - | TRBJ1-5
CASGQKTTLETQYF | TGTGCCAGCGGACAAAAGACCACCTTGGAGACCCAGTACTTC | TRBV28 | - | - | TRBJ2-5
CASSDDRSYEQYF | TGTGCCAGCAGTGATGACAGGTCCTACGAGCAGTACTTC | TRBV2 | - | - | TRBJ2-7